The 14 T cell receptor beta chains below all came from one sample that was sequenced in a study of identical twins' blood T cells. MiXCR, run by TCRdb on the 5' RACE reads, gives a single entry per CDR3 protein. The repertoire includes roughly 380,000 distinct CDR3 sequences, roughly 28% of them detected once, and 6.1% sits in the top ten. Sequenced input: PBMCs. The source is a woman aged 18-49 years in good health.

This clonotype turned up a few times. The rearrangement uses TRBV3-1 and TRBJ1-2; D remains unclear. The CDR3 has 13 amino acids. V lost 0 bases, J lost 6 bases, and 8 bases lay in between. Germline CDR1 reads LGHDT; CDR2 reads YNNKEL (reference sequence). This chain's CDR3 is CASSQEIRHGYTF. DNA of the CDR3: TGTGCCAGCAGCCAAGAAATACGTCATGGCTACACCTTC. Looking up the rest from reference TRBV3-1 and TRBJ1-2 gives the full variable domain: DTAVSQTPKYLVTQMGNDKSIKCEQNLGHDTMYWYKQDSKKFLKIMFSYNNKELIINETVPNRFSPKSPDKAHLNLHINSLELGDSAVYFCASSQEIRHGYTFGSGTRLTVV.

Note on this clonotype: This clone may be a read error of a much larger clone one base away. The CDR3 DNA follows: TGTGCCAGCAGTTTTAGAAACCCTGGAAACACCATATATTTT. It is translated as CASSFRNPGNTIYF. The chain combines TRBV28 with TRBJ1-3, with D hard to call. V lost 3 bases to trimming and J lost 2 bases, with 8 bases between them. The CDR3 runs to 14 residues. The germline V gene encodes CDR1 MDHEN and CDR2 SYDVKM.

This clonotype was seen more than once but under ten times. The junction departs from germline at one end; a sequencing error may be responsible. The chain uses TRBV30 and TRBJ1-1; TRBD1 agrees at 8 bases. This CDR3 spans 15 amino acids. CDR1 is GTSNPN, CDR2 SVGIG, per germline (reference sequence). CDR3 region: CAWKLQGVEGTEVFF. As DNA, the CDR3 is TGTGCCTGGAAACTACAGGGGGTAGAGGGCACTGAAGTTTTCTTT.

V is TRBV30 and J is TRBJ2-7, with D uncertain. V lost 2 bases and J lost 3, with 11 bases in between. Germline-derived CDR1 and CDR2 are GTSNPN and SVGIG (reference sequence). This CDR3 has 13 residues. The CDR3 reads CAWSLSGHYEQYF. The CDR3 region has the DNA TGTGCCTGGAGTTTGTCCGGGCACTACGAGCAGTACTTC.

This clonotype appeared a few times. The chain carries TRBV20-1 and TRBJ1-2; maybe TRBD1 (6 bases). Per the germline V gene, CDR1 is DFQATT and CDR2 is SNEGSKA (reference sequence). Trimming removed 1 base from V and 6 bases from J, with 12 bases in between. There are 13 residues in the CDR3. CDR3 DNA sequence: TGCAGTGCTAGAGTCCAGGGGAAGAATGGCTACACCTTC. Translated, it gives CSARVQGKNGYTF.

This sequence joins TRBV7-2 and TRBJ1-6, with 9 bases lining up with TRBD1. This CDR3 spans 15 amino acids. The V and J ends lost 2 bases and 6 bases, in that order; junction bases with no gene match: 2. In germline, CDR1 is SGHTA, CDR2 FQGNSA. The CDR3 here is CASSLQGQGNSPLHF. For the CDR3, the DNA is TGTGCCAGCAGCTTACAGGGACAGGGTAATTCACCCCTCCACTTT.

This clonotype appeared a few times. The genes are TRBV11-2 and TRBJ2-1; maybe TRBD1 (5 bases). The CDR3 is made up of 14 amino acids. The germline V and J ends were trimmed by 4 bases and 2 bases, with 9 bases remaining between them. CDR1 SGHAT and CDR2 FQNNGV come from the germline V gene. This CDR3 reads CASSYLDTYNEQFF. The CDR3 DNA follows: TGTGCCAGCAGCTACTTGGACACCTACAATGAGCAGTTCTTC.

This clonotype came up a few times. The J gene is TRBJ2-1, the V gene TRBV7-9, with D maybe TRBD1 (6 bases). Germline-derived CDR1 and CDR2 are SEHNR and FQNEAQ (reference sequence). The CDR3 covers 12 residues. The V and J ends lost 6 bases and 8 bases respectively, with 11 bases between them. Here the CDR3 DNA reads TGTGCCAGCAGTTCACAGGGACATGAGCAGTTCTTC. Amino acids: CASSSQGHEQFF.

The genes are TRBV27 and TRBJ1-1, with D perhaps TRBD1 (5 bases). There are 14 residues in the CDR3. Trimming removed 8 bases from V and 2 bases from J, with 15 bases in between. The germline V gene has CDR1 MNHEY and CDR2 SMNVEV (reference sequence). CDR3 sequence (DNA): TGTGCCAGCCGTAGGTGGGGGGTCAACACTGAAGCTTTCTTT. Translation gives CASRRWGVNTEAFF.

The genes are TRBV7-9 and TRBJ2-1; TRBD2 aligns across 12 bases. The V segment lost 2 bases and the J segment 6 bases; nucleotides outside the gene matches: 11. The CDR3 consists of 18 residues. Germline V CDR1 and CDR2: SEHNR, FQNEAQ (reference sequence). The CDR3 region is CASSLPARLAGVLNEQFF. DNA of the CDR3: TGTGCCAGCAGCTTACCCGCTCGACTAGCGGGGGTACTCAATGAGCAGTTCTTC.

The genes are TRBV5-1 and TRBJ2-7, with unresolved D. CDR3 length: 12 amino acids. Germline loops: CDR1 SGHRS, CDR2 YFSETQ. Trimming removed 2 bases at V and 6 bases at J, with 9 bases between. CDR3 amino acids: CASSFGSGEQYF. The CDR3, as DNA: TGCGCCAGCAGCTTCGGCAGTGGCGAGCAGTACTTC. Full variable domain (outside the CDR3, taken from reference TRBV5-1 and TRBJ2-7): KAGVTQTPRYLIKTRGQQVTLSCSPISGHRSVSWYQQTPGQGLQFLFEYFSETQRNKGNFPGRFSGRQFSNSRSEMNVSTLELGDSALYLCASSFGSGEQYFGPGTRLTVT.

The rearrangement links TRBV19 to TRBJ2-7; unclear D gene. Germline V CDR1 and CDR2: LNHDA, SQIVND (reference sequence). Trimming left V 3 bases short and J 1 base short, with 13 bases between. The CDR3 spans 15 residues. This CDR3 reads CASSISGLSSYEQYF. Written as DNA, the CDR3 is TGTGCCAGTAGTATCTCCGGGTTGAGTTCCTACGAGCAGTACTTC.

The DNA for the CDR3 is TGTGCCAGTAGTACTGGCCCCAACACCGGGGAGCTGTTTTTT. It specifies CASSTGPNTGELFF. The chain is built from TRBV19 and TRBJ2-2; unclear D gene. V was pared by 4 bases and J by 2 bases, with 8 bases between. The CDR3 totals 14 residues. The V gene's germline CDR1 is LNHDA and CDR2 SQIVND (reference sequence).

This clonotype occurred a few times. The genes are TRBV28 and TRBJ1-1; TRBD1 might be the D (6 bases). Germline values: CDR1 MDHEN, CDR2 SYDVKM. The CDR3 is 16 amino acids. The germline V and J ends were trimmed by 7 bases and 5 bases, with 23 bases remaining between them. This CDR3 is CASTSGGGAARTEAFF. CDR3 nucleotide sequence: TGTGCCAGCACCTCTGGGGGGGGCGCCGCGCGAACTGAAGCTTTCTTT.